This TCR beta chain emerged from a study of shared clonotypes between healthy human individuals. Looking at the study overall: For every donor, three CD4 naive, three CD4 memory, two CD8 naive and one CD8 memory plates were used.

Findings and caveats of the study: Tissue TCR repertoires likely differ from these blood-only repertoires.

This CDR3 contains 18 residues. Trimming took 4 bases from V and 5 from J; bases not matched to a gene: 10. CDR1 MGHDK and CDR2 SYGVNS come from the germline V gene. A word on this clone: The target antigen is unknown.

For sorted subsets, 200 ng DNA per replicate equaled roughly 30,000 T cell genomes. Generated by immunoSEQ multiplex PCR, the TCRdb table keeps only in-frame clones and is missing some. The data contain 550,000 to 850,000 clones, approximately 77% of them singletons. Input material: memory CD4+ T cells sorted from blood. Subset defined: CD45RA-negative fraction. V and J are TRBV25-1 and TRBJ2-1, with 14 bases lining up with TRBD2. This clonotype was sampled from a woman in her twenties or thirties in good health. CDR3 DNA sequence: TGTGCCAGCAGTGGGGGACTAGCGGGAGAATTCCCCCACAATGAGCAGTTCTTC. As protein: CASSGGLAGEFPHNEQFF.